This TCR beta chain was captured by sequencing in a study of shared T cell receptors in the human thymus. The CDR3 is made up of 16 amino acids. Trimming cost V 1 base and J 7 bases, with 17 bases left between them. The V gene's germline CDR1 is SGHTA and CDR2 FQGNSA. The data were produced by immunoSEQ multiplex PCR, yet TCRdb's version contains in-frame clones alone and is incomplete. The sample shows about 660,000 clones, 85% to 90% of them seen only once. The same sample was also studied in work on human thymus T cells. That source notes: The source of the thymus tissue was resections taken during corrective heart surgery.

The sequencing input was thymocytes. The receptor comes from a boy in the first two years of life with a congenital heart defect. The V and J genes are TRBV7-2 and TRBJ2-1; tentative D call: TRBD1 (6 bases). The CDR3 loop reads CASSLVQRRGGNEQFF. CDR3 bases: TGTGCCAGCAGCTTAGTGCAGCGGCGAGGGGGAAATGAGCAGTTCTTC.